These 16 T cell receptor beta chains were all obtained from the same sample, sequenced in a study of blood T cell repertoires in COVID-19. Sequencing was performed with immunoSEQ multiplex PCR; in TCRdb, only in-frame clones are kept and a portion is missing. This table has about 73,000 clones, roughly 84% appearing once. Sequenced material: peripheral blood. The receptors shown here come from a human donor in a cohort sampled during active COVID-19.

The CDR3 loop is CASSQGLRSSYNEQFF. CDR3 DNA sequence: TGTGCCAGCAGCCAAGGACTTAGGAGCTCCTACAATGAGCAGTTCTTC. The chain employs TRBV3-1 (or the pseudogene TRBV3-2) and TRBJ2-1; D not resolved. The germline V and J ends were trimmed by 1 base and 0 bases, with 10 bases remaining between them. CDR1 is LGHDT and CDR2 is YNNKEL in the germline V gene (reference sequence). The CDR3 is 16 amino acids.

The chain links TRBV18 to TRBJ1-4; 9 bases map to TRBD1. CDR1 is KGHSH and CDR2 is LQKENI in the germline V gene. This CDR3 is built from 14 residues. With 3 bases clipped from V and 7 bases from J, the junction kept 3 bases outside the gene matches. The CDR3 DNA sequence: TGTGCCAGCTCACCGGACAGGGGAATTGAAAAACTGTTTTTT. Amino acids: CASSPDRGIEKLFF.

This clone has more than one count but fewer than ten. The chain couples TRBV28 to TRBJ2-7; possible D gene TRBD2, 6 bases. Germline V lookup: CDR1 MDHEN, CDR2 SYDVKM. Between the trimmed V and J ends, which lost 7 bases and 4 bases, there was a span of 14 bases. The CDR3 contains 13 residues. The CDR3 protein is CASTPGSLYEQYF. The CDR3 bases are TGTGCCAGCACCCCCGGGAGTCTTTACGAGCAGTACTTC.

This clone was seen once. This rearrangement joins TRBV7-3 to TRBJ2-5; TRBD2 agrees at 13 bases. The CDR3 loop spans 15 amino acids. Germline V CDR1 and CDR2: SGHTA, FQGTGA. V was pared by 5 bases and J by 5 bases, with 5 bases of the junction left unmatched. This chain's CDR3 is CASSPGLAGVETQYF. The CDR3 nucleotides are TGTGCCAGCAGCCCCGGACTAGCGGGGGTGGAGACCCAGTACTTC.

This chain uses TRBV5-6 with TRBJ1-6; 7 bases are a match to TRBD1. The junction had 10 bases not matched to a gene; V was cut back by 4 bases and J by 9 bases. From germline, CDR1 is SGHDT and CDR2 YYEEEE. The CDR3 is 15 residues long. The CDR3 region has the DNA TGTGCCAGCAGCACAACAGGGTCAGGGGGTTCACCCCTCCACTTT. Translating gives CASSTTGSGGSPLHF.

The chain carries TRBV7-6 and TRBJ2-1; weak D call: TRBD2 (6 bases). This CDR3 is built from 16 residues. Germline loops: CDR1 SGHVS, CDR2 FNYEAQ. The V end was cut by 3 bases, the J end by 0 bases, with 12 bases between. This chain's CDR3 is CASSLAGLSSYNEQFF. As DNA, the CDR3 is TGTGCCAGCAGCTTGGCGGGACTCAGCTCCTACAATGAGCAGTTCTTC.

The chain is built from TRBV4-3 and TRBJ2-7; 10 nucleotides line up with TRBD1. This CDR3 has 14 amino acids. V trimming: 5 bases; J trimming: 6 bases; junction bases outside the gene matches: 7. Germline V gene data show CDR1 as LGHNA and CDR2 as YSLEER. CDR3 protein: CASSGRDRGGEQYF. DNA of the CDR3: TGCGCCAGCAGCGGCCGGGACAGGGGCGGCGAGCAGTACTTC.

As for this clone: Other nucleotide sequences from this sample produce the same CDR3. The chain recombines TRBV27 with TRBJ1-2; 10 bases agree with TRBD1. After removal of 0 bases from V and 2 bases from J, the junction contained 0 bases not matched to a gene. Germline values: CDR1 MNHEY, CDR2 SMNVEV (reference sequence). This CDR3 contains 15 residues. The CDR3 is CASSLSGQGNYGYTF. In nucleotides, the CDR3 is TGTGCCAGCAGTTTATCGGGACAGGGGAACTATGGCTACACCTTC.

The chain couples TRBV4-2 to TRBJ1-2; a possible D gene is TRBD1 (5 bases). Germline lookup yields CDR1 LGHNA and CDR2 YNFKEQ. The CDR3 runs to 14 residues. V was cut by 0 bases and J by 4 bases, with 9 bases left in between. The CDR3 loop is CASSQEGGGYGYTF. CDR3 bases: TGTGCCAGCAGCCAAGAGGGGGGGGGCTATGGCTACACCTTC.

CDR3 residues: CASSLDTGGTSGEAFF. In DNA, the CDR3 is TGCGCCAGCAGCTTGGACACAGGGGGCACGAGTGGTGAAGCTTTCTTT. The chain joins TRBV5-1 to TRBJ1-1; 9 bases match TRBD1. The germline CDR1 and CDR2 sequences are SGHRS and YFSETQ. The V and J ends lost 0 bases and 7 bases, in that order; junction bases with no gene match: 10. The CDR3 spans 16 residues.

There are a few counts of this clone. The chain links TRBV6-4 to TRBJ1-1; the match to TRBD1 covers 7 bases. Unmatched junction bases numbered 0, after V lost 7 bases and J lost 4 bases. Germline V CDR1 and CDR2: MRHNA, SNTAGT. The CDR3 contains 11 residues. In DNA form, the CDR3 reads TGTGCCAGCAACAGGGGCACTGAAGCTTTCTTT. Its translation is CASNRGTEAFF.

The chain employs TRBV19 and TRBJ2-7, with 8 bases aligning to TRBD2. The germline gives CDR1 LNHDA, CDR2 SQIVND (reference sequence). V lost 5 bases and J lost 3; bases outside the gene matches: 9. The CDR3 extends over 15 amino acids. The CDR3 DNA reads as TGTGCCAGTAGTCCCGGGAGCGGGGGCCGCTACGAGCAGTACTTC. Residues: CASSPGSGGRYEQYF.

The chain uses TRBV2 and TRBJ2-3; a possible D gene is TRBD1 (5 bases). Germline V gene sequence: CDR1 SNHLY, CDR2 FYNNEI. The CDR3 totals 14 residues. V was clipped by 2 bases and J by 3 bases, with 9 bases between them. Written as DNA, the CDR3 is TGTGCCAGCAGTGAACCAGGGTATACAGATACGCAGTATTTT. This sequence encodes CASSEPGYTDTQYF.

The table lists this clone with a few counts. V usage is TRBV6-2 or TRBV6-3 and J usage is TRBJ1-5; D uncertain. The V gene's germline CDR1 is MNHEY and CDR2 SVGEGT. V was clipped by 2 bases and J by 3 bases, with 14 bases between them. The CDR3 is made up of 16 amino acids. For the CDR3, the DNA is TGTGCCAGCAGTTACCGCGTGGGAGGGCTCAATCAGCCCCAGCATTTT. Protein product: CASSYRVGGLNQPQHF.

The V and J genes are TRBV7-2 and TRBJ2-7; 8 nucleotides match TRBD1. The CDR3 sequence is 15 residues long. Losses at the gene ends were 5 bases for V and 0 bases for J; bases not matched to a gene: 6. Germline V gene sequence: CDR1 SGHTA, CDR2 FQGNSA. Here the CDR3 DNA reads TGTGCCAGCAGCATTCGACAGGGGAGCTCCTACGAGCAGTACTTC. This encodes CASSIRQGSSYEQYF.

CDR3 region: CASSPTGTSYEQYF. CDR3 nucleotide sequence: TGTGCCAGCAGCCCAACAGGAACTTCCTACGAGCAGTACTTC. This chain uses TRBV7-3 with TRBJ2-7; D might be TRBD1 (5 bases). The CDR3 is 14 residues long. V lost 5 bases, J lost 1 base, and 12 bases lay in between. From germline, CDR1 is SGHTA and CDR2 FQGTGA.